This entry lists 11 T cell receptor beta chains sequenced from one sample in a study of blood T cell repertoires in COVID-19. The data were produced by immunoSEQ multiplex PCR, yet TCRdb's version contains in-frame clones alone and is incomplete. The sample has 95,000 to 110,000 clones; around 84% are singletons. The sequenced sample was peripheral blood. The receptors stem from a man aged 55 to 69 with acute or convalescent COVID-19.

The V gene is TRBV5-6, the J gene TRBJ2-5, with TRBD2 matching over 7 bases. The CDR3 is 18 residues long. CDR1 and CDR2 from the germline V gene are SGHDT and YYEEEE. V lost 4 bases and J lost 2; bases outside the gene matches: 17. This chain's CDR3 is CASSPPFLAEPQQETQYF. Here the CDR3 DNA reads TGTGCCAGCAGCCCCCCTTTCCTAGCGGAGCCCCAACAAGAGACCCAGTACTTC.

The chain is built from TRBV5-1 and TRBJ2-7, with D perhaps TRBD2 (5 bases). The CDR3 loop spans 14 amino acids. Between the trimmed V and J ends, which lost 0 bases and 0 bases, there was a span of 7 bases. Germline lookup yields CDR1 SGHRS and CDR2 YFSETQ. CDR3 nucleotide sequence: TGCGCCAGCAGCTTGGTGGGGAGCTCCTACGAGCAGTACTTC. Amino acids: CASSLVGSSYEQYF.

CDR3 DNA sequence: TGTGCCAGCAGTTTCAGCCCAGGGGAGCAGTACTTC. Translation gives CASSFSPGEQYF. The chain combines TRBV6-5 with TRBJ2-7; D might be TRBD1 (5 bases). With 4 bases removed from V and 7 bases from J, the gap between germline ends came to 11 bases. The CDR3 totals 12 residues. Germline lookup yields CDR1 MNHEY and CDR2 SVGAGI.

V usage is TRBV30 and J usage is TRBJ2-7, with D tentatively TRBD1 (6 bases). Trimming took off 0 bases at V and 2 bases at J, with 14 bases between the two ends. This CDR3 region has 15 residues. The germline V gene has CDR1 GTSNPN and CDR2 SVGIG (reference sequence). This chain's CDR3 is CAWSVHGQLTYEQYV. CDR3 DNA: TGTGCCTGGAGTGTACACGGACAGCTCACCTACGAGCAGTACGTC.

The chain carries TRBV9 and TRBJ2-7; a possible D gene is TRBD2 (6 bases). From germline, CDR1 is SGDLS and CDR2 YYNGEE. This CDR3 comprises 13 residues. Trimming stripped 0 bases from V and 6 bases from J, with 10 bases between. CDR3 sequence: CASSVAREAEQYF. The CDR3, as DNA: TGTGCCAGCAGCGTAGCCAGGGAGGCCGAGCAGTACTTC.

The chain combines TRBV18 with TRBJ1-5, with D unresolved. The CDR3 sequence is 14 residues long. Trimming took 1 base from V and 2 from J, leaving 6 bases between them. Germline lookup yields CDR1 KGHSH and CDR2 LQKENI. The CDR3 region has the DNA TGTGCCAGCTCACCACTACAGCGCAATCAGCCCCAGCATTTT. Residues: CASSPLQRNQPQHF. Based on the CDR3 plus reference TRBV18 and TRBJ1-5, the full variable domain is NAGVMQNPRHLVRRRGQEARLRCSPMKGHSHVYWYRQLPEEGLKFMVYLQKENIIDESGMPKERFSAEFPKEGPSILRIQQVVRGDSAAYFCASSPLQRNQPQHFGDGTRLSIL.

There are a few counts of this clone. The rearrangement joins TRBV6-2 or TRBV6-3 to TRBJ1-4, with D maybe TRBD1 (6 bases). Looked up from germline, CDR1 is MNHEY and CDR2 is SVGEGT. V was clipped by 2 bases and J by 13 bases, with 20 bases between them. The CDR3 has 15 residues. CDR3 bases: TGTGCCAGCAGTTACCTGAATCCGTCCCAGGGGACACTGTTTTTT. Encoded protein: CASSYLNPSQGTLFF.

The V call is TRBV5-1, the J call TRBJ1-1; TRBD1 matches at 9 bases. Germline lookup yields CDR1 SGHRS and CDR2 YFSETQ. The junction had 6 bases not matched to a gene; V was cut back by 4 bases and J by 5 bases. This CDR3 has 14 amino acids. The CDR3 DNA follows: TGCGCCAGCAGCATCAGGACAGGGGAAACTGAAGCTTTCTTT. Its protein is CASSIRTGETEAFF.

This chain connects TRBV5-1 to TRBJ1-1, with 9 bases fitting TRBD1. The trim removed 2 bases at V and 7 bases at J, leaving 3 bases unmatched. This CDR3 region has 13 residues. The germline V gene has CDR1 SGHRS and CDR2 YFSETQ. The DNA of the CDR3 is TGCGCCAGCAGCTTACAGGGGGCAGATGAAGCTTTCTTT. Translated, it gives CASSLQGADEAFF.

This chain connects TRBV30 to TRBJ1-1; a possible D gene is TRBD1 (5 bases). Trimming shortened V by 2 bases and J by 5 bases, and 18 bases separated the two germline ends. CDR1 and CDR2 (germline): GTSNPN, SVGIG (reference sequence). The CDR3 runs to 15 residues. The CDR3 protein is CAWSRGVGGRTEAFF. In DNA form, the CDR3 reads TGTGCCTGGAGTAGGGGTGTGGGAGGTAGGACTGAAGCTTTCTTT.

V usage is TRBV24-1 and J usage is TRBJ1-2, with 9 bases fitting TRBD1. Germline lookup yields CDR1 KGHDR and CDR2 SFDVKD. The CDR3 spans 14 residues. The ends lost 3 bases at V and 5 bases at J; junction bases unmatched: 3. CDR3 amino acids: CATSDAGTGYGYTF. CDR3 DNA sequence: TGTGCCACCAGTGATGCCGGGACAGGGTATGGCTACACCTTC.